The 16 T cell receptor beta chains below all came from one sample that was sequenced in a study of blood T cell repertoires in COVID-19. Using immunoSEQ multiplex PCR, the repertoire was profiled, and TCRdb retains in-frame clones only, with some absent. The sample holds 150,000 to 200,000 clones, more than 80% seen once. Sequencing input: peripheral blood. These receptors were obtained from a woman aged 55-69 years with acute or convalescent COVID-19.

V usage is TRBV10-1 and J usage is TRBJ1-5; D is perhaps TRBD1 (6 bases). V shed 10 bases and J shed 7 bases, with 20 bases lying between them. The length of the CDR3 is 14 residues. CDR1 is WNHNN and CDR2 is SYGVQD in the germline V gene (reference sequence). The CDR3 sequence: CATQGTIPSQPQHF. The CDR3 nucleotides are TGCGCCACGCAGGGGACCATTCCCAGCCAGCCCCAGCATTTT.

This chain uses TRBV28 with TRBJ1-2; D call uncertain. The V gene lost 6 bases and the J gene lost 5 bases, with 10 bases spanning the gap. Germline V CDR1 and CDR2: MDHEN, SYDVKM. This CDR3 comprises 12 residues. For the CDR3, the DNA is TGTGCCAGCAGGAGGGTAGAATATGGCTACACCTTC. This codes for CASRRVEYGYTF.

The chain uses TRBV30 and TRBJ1-2, with TRBD1 identical over 7 bases. Per germline, CDR1 GTSNPN and CDR2 SVGIG (reference sequence). Trimming at V came to 0 bases and at J to 7 bases, leaving 8 bases not matched to a gene. This CDR3 is built from 14 residues. The DNA for the CDR3 is TGTGCCTGGAGTGTACGGAAGGGGGCGGGTGGCTACACCTTC. Translating it yields CAWSVRKGAGGYTF.

The chain recombines TRBV6-5 with TRBJ2-7, with 8 bases matching TRBD2. V shed 9 bases, J shed 3 bases, and the junction held 4 bases outside the gene matches. Germline CDR1 MNHEY, CDR2 SVGAGI. CDR3 size: 12 residues. CDR3: CASASGGYEQYF. In nucleotides, the CDR3 is TGTGCCAGTGCGAGCGGGGGCTACGAGCAGTACTTC.

This clone was recorded a few times. The chain links TRBV5-1 to TRBJ1-2; no definite D call. Germline-derived CDR1 and CDR2 are SGHRS and YFSETQ. V was trimmed by 0 bases and J by 5 bases, leaving 8 bases between them. This CDR3 comprises 13 residues. CDR3 nucleotide sequence: TGCGCCAGCAGCTTGGAGGAGGGATATGGCTACACCTTC. It encodes CASSLEEGYGYTF. The variable domain in full, with the rest retrieved from reference TRBV5-1 and TRBJ1-2, is KAGVTQTPRYLIKTRGQQVTLSCSPISGHRSVSWYQQTPGQGLQFLFEYFSETQRNKGNFPGRFSGRQFSNSRSEMNVSTLELGDSALYLCASSLEEGYGYTFGSGTRLTVV.

The DNA for the CDR3 is TGTGCCAGCAGGAAAACTAGCGGGTCCGGGGAGCTGTTTTTT. The encoded protein is CASRKTSGSGELFF. The V call is TRBV6-5, the J call TRBJ2-2, with 9 bases matching TRBD2. Germline V gene data show CDR1 as MNHEY and CDR2 as SVGAGI. Losses at the gene ends were 6 bases for V and 6 bases for J; bases not matched to a gene: 5. The CDR3 is 14 amino acids.

This chain links TRBV28 with TRBJ1-2, with 8 bases matching TRBD1. The V gene's germline CDR1 is MDHEN and CDR2 SYDVKM. The CDR3 contains 14 residues. J lost 5 bases, V lost 4 bases, and 6 bases had no gene match. The CDR3 nucleotides read TGTGCCAGCAGTTCAGGGGGCGCGGGATATGGCTACACCTTC. This sequence encodes CASSSGGAGYGYTF.

The genes are TRBV10-3 and TRBJ2-1, with D perhaps matching TRBD2 (6 bases). The V and J ends lost 11 bases and 5 bases respectively, with 16 bases between them. CDR3 length: 13 amino acids. The germline CDR1 and CDR2 sequences are ENHRY and SYGVKD. DNA for the CDR3: TGTGCCGCAACTTCGACTAGTAACAATGAGCAGTTCTTC. Translation gives CAATSTSNNEQFF.

The genes are TRBV7-9 and TRBJ2-7; 7 positions agree with TRBD2. J lost 6 bases, V lost 5 bases, and 7 bases had no gene match. The CDR3 spans 13 residues. Germline CDR1 SEHNR, CDR2 FQNEAQ (reference sequence). The CDR3 is CASSGAGVGEQYF. The CDR3 DNA follows: TGTGCCAGCAGCGGGGCGGGAGTGGGCGAGCAGTACTTC.

The rearrangement joins TRBV5-1 to TRBJ1-1; 7 nucleotides align to TRBD1. V gave up 2 bases and J gave up 0 bases; unmatched junction bases: 4. CDR3 length: 15 amino acids. Germline V gene sequence: CDR1 SGHRS, CDR2 YFSETQ. As DNA, the CDR3 is TGCGCCAGCAGCTTTTCAGGGGGTATGAACACTGAAGCTTTCTTT. Amino acid sequence: CASSFSGGMNTEAFF.

The gene calls are TRBV19 and TRBJ1-2; TRBD1 might be the D (6 bases). The length of the CDR3 is 15 residues. Trimming shortened V by 7 bases and J by 5 bases, and 20 bases separated the two germline ends. Germline V lookup: CDR1 LNHDA, CDR2 SQIVND (reference sequence). In DNA form, the CDR3 reads TGTGCCAGTACCCCGGACAGTTCCCAGGGGTATGGCTACACCTTC. Encoded protein: CASTPDSSQGYGYTF.

The V and J genes are TRBV30 and TRBJ2-3, with D perhaps TRBD1 (6 bases). Trimming shortened V by 2 bases and J by 3 bases, and 15 bases separated the two germline ends. The CDR3 has 15 residues. The V gene's germline CDR1 is GTSNPN and CDR2 SVGIG (reference sequence). In DNA, the CDR3 is TGTGCCTGGAGTTTCAGGGGTATCGGAACAGATACGCAGTATTTT. Translated: CAWSFRGIGTDTQYF. Based on the CDR3 plus reference TRBV30 and TRBJ2-3, the full variable domain is SQTIHQWPATLVQPVGSPLSLECTVEGTSNPNLYWYRQAAGRGLQLLFYSVGIGQISSEVPQNLSASRPQDRQFILSSKKLLLSDSGFYLCAWSFRGIGTDTQYFGPGTRLTVL.

Comments on this clone: Mismatch with germline at one junction end may stem from a read error. CDR3 region: CASSLWGAAPRF. The CDR3 DNA follows: TGTGCCAGCAGCCTATGGGGAGCGGCCCCCCGCTTC. The V call is TRBV7-9, the J call TRBJ2-7; D might be TRBD2 (5 bases). Germline CDR1 and CDR2: SEHNR and FQNEAQ (reference sequence). CDR3 size: 12 residues.

CDR3 sequence reads: CASSNLQGTSSGNTIYF. Written as DNA, the CDR3 is TGTGCCAGTAGTAATCTACAGGGTACCAGCTCTGGAAACACCATATATTTT. This chain links TRBV19 with TRBJ1-3; a weak D match, TRBD1 (6 bases). Trimming removed 4 bases from V and 0 bases from J, with 16 bases in between. Germline V gene sequence: CDR1 LNHDA, CDR2 SQIVND (reference sequence). The CDR3 is 17 amino acids.

The chain has TRBV12-3 or TRBV12-4 and TRBJ2-5; D call uncertain. The length of the CDR3 is 12 residues. Trimming shortened V by 6 bases and J by 0 bases, and 5 bases separated the two germline ends. The DNA of the CDR3 is TGTGCCAGCAGCCTGTACCAAGAGACCCAGTACTTC. It specifies CASSLYQETQYF.

The chain uses TRBV6-1 and TRBJ1-4; no firm D call. V lost 0 bases, J lost 10 bases, and 9 bases lay in between. The germline CDR1 and CDR2 sequences are MNHNS and SASEGT. The CDR3 extends over 13 amino acids. CDR3: CASSEALGGKLFF. CDR3 DNA: TGTGCCAGCAGTGAAGCGCTCGGAGGAAAACTGTTTTTT.